This T cell receptor beta chain stems from a study of spatial heterogeneity in lung cancer. Germline trimming cut 7 bases from V and 4 bases from J; bases unmatched to any gene: 8. CDR1 and CDR2 from the germline V gene are SQVTM and ANQGSEA. This CDR3 has 14 residues. TCRdb used MiXCR to reprocess the 5' RACE reads, holding one entry per CDR3 protein. The sample has over 7,000 distinct CDR3 sequences, 7.5% to 10% seen once. This clonotype came up many times. Time point specified: sample taken at primary tumor resection. Donors were over 70 untreated early-stage non-small cell lung cancer patients. The source material was normal lung tissue next to the tumor, sampled at surgery. This chain joins TRBV29-1 and TRBJ2-7, with 12 bases that match TRBD2. This TCR was sampled from a male donor with early-stage non-small cell lung cancer. CDR3: CSATGTSGYYEQYF. The CDR3 bases are TGCAGCGCTACCGGGACTAGCGGGTATTACGAGCAGTACTTC.